This T cell receptor (beta chain) originates from a study of CXCR3-negative and CXCR3-positive naive CD8 T cells. Study-wide context: The total count of TRB reads reached around 140 million, and each library contributed about 1.5 +/- 0.3 million.

cDNA libraries for TRB were generated by 5' RACE incorporating UMI labels. TCRdb reprocessed the 5' RACE reads, with one entry per CDR3 protein and no DNA. This sample contains 43,000 or so distinct CDR3 sequences. The CDR3 consists of 14 residues. In germline, CDR1 is DFQATT, CDR2 SNEGSKA (reference sequence). The chain has TRBV20-1 and TRBJ1-2. The TCR originated in a human donor in good health. Some clones in this sample may be carry-over from other donors' samples. Material for sequencing was naive CXCR3- CD8+ T cells from blood. Regarding subset: CD45RO-CCR7+CD27+CD95- naive CD8+ T cells lacking CXCR3 (TNR3-). This CDR3 reads CSARDLDLHYGYTF.